These 8 T cell receptor beta chains were sequenced from one sample in a study of CD8+CD57+ T cells in acquired aplastic anemia. Before being chosen for sequencing, patients had shown CD8+CD57+ cell expansion by flow cytometry. Template material for TCR beta VDJ and CDR3 profiling consisted of genomic DNA. TCRdb recomputed calls from the reads with MiXCR, one row per CDR3 protein. This repertoire shows 200,000 to 250,000 distinct CDR3 sequences, 60% to 80% found once; its top ten account for roughly three fifths. Material: sorted CD4+, CD8+, or CD8+CD57+ T cells (not recorded which) from PBMCs. These receptors were taken from a human donor with aplastic anemia.

This clonotype was detected once. The chain links TRBV9 to TRBJ1-2; D call uncertain. The V end was cut by 0 bases, the J end by 13 bases, with 16 bases between. The CDR3 sequence is 13 residues long. The germline gives CDR1 SGDLS, CDR2 YYNGEE. The CDR3 protein is CASSVVDGSISTF. The CDR3 coding sequence is TGTGCCAGCAGCGTAGTGGACGGATCTATTTCCACCTTC. The variable domain in full, with the rest retrieved from reference TRBV9 and TRBJ1-2, is DSGVTQTPKHLITATGQRVTLRCSPRSGDLSVYWYQQSLDQGLQFLIQYYNGEERAKGNILERFSAQQFPDLHSELNLSSLELGDSALYFCASSVVDGSISTFGSGTRLTVV.

This chain links TRBV6-5 with TRBJ2-7; D is uncertain. Germline V gives CDR1 MNHEY, CDR2 SVGAGI. V was shortened by 4 bases and J by 3 bases, with 10 bases between the two germline ends. This CDR3 comprises 13 residues. The CDR3 DNA follows: TGTGCCAGCAGTTCCGCCCGTGACTACGAGCAGTACTTC. Protein sequence: CASSSARDYEQYF.

Worth noting for this clonotype: The junction shows a germline mismatch at one end, possibly a read error. This chain links TRBV5-1 with TRBJ1-1; no firm D call. Germline CDR1 and CDR2: SGHRS and YFSETQ. The CDR3 is 13 residues long. This chain's CDR3 is CASSLAGNTDAFF. The CDR3 DNA follows: TGCGCCAGCAGCTTGGCGGGGAACACTGATGCTTTCTTT.

The chain combines TRBV19 with TRBJ2-5; 8 positions agree with TRBD1. J was trimmed by 1 base and V by 6 bases; bases with no gene match: 13. This CDR3 is 17 amino acids long. Germline values: CDR1 LNHDA, CDR2 SQIVND (reference sequence). Here the CDR3 reads CASSKTRTGRGQETQYF. The DNA for the CDR3 is TGTGCCAGTAGCAAGACCCGGACAGGGAGAGGCCAAGAGACCCAGTACTTC.

The DNA for the CDR3 is TGTGCCAGCAGCGAGGAGGGCCCTCTCTCCTACGAGCAGTACTTC. It codes for CASSEEGPLSYEQYF. The V gene is TRBV9, the J gene TRBJ2-7; a possible D gene is TRBD2 (6 bases). Germline V gene lookup returns CDR1 SGDLS and CDR2 YYNGEE. The CDR3 is 15 amino acids. V was clipped by 3 bases and J by 0 bases, with 13 bases between them.

The chain combines TRBV19 with TRBJ1-1; D gene ambiguous. Looked up from germline, CDR1 is LNHDA and CDR2 is SQIVND (reference sequence). The CDR3 is 13 amino acids. Trimming shortened V by 6 bases and J by 2 bases, and 10 bases separated the two germline ends. The CDR3 sequence is CASSYFHNTEAFF. In nucleotides, the CDR3 is TGTGCCAGTAGCTACTTCCATAACACTGAAGCTTTCTTT.

This clonotype was seen a few times. In DNA form, the CDR3 reads TGTGCCAGCAGTTTACAGGGGGGGAACTACGAGCAGTACTTC. This codes for CASSLQGGNYEQYF. The chain has TRBV27 and TRBJ2-7, with D perhaps given as TRBD1 or TRBD2 (7 bases each). This CDR3 has 14 amino acids. The V gene lost 2 bases and the J gene lost 3 bases, with 11 bases spanning the gap. Germline V gene sequence: CDR1 MNHEY, CDR2 SMNVEV (reference sequence).

This clonotype appeared a single time. V gene TRBV20-1 combines with J gene TRBJ2-5; D remains unclear. Germline V gene lookup returns CDR1 DFQATT and CDR2 SNEGSKA (reference sequence). The CDR3 length is 14 residues. The V and J ends lost 2 bases and 4 bases respectively, with 14 bases between them. CDR3 sequence: CSARSLGSRETQYF. The CDR3 DNA is TGCAGTGCTAGAAGCCTTGGCTCGAGAGAGACCCAGTACTTC.